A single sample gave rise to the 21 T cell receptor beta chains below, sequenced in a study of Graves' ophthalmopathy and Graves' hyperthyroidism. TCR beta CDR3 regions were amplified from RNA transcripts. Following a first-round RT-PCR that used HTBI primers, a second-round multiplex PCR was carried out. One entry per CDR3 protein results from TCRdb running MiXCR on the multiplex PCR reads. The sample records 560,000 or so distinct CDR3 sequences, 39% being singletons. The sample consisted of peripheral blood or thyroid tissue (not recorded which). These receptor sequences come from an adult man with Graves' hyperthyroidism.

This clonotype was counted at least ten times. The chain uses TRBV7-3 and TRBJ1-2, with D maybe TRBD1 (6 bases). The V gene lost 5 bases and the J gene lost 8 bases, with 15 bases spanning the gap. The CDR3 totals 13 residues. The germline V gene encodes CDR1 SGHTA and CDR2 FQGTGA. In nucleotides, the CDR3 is TGTGCCAGCAGCCGAATCCAGGGGAGCGGCTACACCTTC. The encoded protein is CASSRIQGSGYTF.

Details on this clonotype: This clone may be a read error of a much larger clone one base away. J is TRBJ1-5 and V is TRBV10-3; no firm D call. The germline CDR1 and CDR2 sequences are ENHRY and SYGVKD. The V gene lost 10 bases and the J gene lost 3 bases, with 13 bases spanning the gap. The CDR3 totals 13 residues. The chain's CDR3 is CATTTLYNQPQHF. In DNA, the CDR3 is TGTGCCACCACGACACTATACAATCAGCCCCAGCATTTT.

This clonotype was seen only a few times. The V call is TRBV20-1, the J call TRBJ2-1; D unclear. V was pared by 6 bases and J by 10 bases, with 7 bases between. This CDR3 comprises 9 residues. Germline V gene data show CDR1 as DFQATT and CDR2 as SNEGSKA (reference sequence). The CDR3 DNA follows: TGCAGTGCGGGCCAGGAGCAGTTCTTC. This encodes CSAGQEQFF.

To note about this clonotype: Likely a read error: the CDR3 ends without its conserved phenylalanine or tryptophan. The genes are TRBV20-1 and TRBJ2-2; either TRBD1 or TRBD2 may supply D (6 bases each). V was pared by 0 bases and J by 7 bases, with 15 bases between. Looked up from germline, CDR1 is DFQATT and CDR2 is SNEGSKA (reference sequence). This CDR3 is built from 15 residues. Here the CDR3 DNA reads TGCAGTGCTAGAGATATTAGGGGGGTCCACGGGGAGCTGTTTTCT. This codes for CSARDIRGVHGELFS.

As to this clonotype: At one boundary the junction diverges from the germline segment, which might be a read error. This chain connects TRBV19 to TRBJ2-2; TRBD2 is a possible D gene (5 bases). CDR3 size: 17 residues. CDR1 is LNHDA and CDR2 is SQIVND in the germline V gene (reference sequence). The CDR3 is CASSVASGVANTGELSF. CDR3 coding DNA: TGTGCCAGTAGTGTCGCATCCGGGGTGGCGAACACCGGGGAGCTGTCTTTT. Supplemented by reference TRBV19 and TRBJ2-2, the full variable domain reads DGGITQSPKYLFRKEGQNVTLSCEQNLNHDAMYWYRQDPGQGLRLIYYSQIVNDFQKGDIAEGYSVSREKKESFPLTVTSAQKNPTAFYLCASSVASGVANTGELSFGEGSRLTVL.

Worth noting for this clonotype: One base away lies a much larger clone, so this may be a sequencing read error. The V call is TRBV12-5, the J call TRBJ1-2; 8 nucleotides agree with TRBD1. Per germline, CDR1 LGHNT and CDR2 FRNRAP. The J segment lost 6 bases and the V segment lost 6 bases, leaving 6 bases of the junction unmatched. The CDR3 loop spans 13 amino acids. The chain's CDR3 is CASGRDRGHGYTF. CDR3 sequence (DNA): TGTGCTAGTGGCCGAGACAGGGGCCATGGCTACACCTTC.

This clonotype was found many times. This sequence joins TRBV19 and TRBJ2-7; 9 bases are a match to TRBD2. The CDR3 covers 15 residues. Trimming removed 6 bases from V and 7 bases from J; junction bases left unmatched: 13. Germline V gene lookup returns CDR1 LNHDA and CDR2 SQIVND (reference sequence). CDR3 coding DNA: TGTGCCAGTAGCTCAGCGGGCGGGAGGGGGTCTGAGCAGTACTTC. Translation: CASSSAGGRGSEQYF.

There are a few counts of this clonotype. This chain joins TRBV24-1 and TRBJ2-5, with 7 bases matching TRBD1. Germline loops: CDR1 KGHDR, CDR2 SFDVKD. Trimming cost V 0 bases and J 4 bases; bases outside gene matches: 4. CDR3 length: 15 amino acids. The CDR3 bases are TGTGCCACCAGTGATTTGCAGGGGGTAGGAGAGACCCAGTACTTC. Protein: CATSDLQGVGETQYF.

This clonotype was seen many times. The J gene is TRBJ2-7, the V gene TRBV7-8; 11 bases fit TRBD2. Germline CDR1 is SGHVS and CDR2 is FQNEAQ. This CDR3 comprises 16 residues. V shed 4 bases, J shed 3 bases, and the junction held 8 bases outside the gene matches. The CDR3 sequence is CASSSYRLAGFYEQYF. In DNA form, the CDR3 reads TGTGCCAGCAGCTCCTATCGACTAGCGGGGTTCTACGAGCAGTACTTC.

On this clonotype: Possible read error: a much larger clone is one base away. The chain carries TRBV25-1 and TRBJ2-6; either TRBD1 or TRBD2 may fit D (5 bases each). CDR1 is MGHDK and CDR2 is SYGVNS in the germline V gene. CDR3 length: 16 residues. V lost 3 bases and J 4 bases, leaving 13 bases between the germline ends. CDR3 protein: CASSELGVFGANVLTF. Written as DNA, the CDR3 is TGTGCCAGCAGTGAGTTGGGGGTGTTCGGGGCCAACGTCCTGACTTTC.

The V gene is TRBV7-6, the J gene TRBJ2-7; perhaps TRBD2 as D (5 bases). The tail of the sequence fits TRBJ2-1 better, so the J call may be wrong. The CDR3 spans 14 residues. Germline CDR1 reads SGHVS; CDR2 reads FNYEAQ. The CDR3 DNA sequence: TGTGCCAGCAGCTTAGCGGGAGTTCCCGATGAGCAGTTCTTC. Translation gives CASSLAGVPDEQFF.

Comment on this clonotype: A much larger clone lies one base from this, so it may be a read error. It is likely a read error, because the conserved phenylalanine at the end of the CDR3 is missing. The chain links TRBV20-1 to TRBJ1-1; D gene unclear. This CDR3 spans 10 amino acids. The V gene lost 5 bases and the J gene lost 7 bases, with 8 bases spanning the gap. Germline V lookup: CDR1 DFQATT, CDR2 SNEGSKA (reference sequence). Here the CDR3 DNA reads TGCAGTGCTTTCCTTATTGAAGCTTTCCTT. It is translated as CSAFLIEAFL.

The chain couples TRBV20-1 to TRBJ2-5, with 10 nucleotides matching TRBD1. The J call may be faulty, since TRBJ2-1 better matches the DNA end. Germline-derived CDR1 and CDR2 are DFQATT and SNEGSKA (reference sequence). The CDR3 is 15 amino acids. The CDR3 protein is CSANPGQGINNEQFF. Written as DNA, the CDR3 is TGCAGTGCAAATCCGGGACAGGGGATAAACAATGAGCAGTTCTTC.

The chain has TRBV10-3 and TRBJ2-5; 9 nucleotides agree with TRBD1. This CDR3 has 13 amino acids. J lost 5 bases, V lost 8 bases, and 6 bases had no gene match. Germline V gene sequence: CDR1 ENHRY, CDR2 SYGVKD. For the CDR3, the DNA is TGTGCCATCTCACGGGGGACAGGGGAGACCCAGTACTTC. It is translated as CAISRGTGETQYF.

The CDR3 sequence is CASSLFGGLETQYF. For the CDR3, the DNA is TGTGCCAGCAGCTTGTTCGGGGGGCTTGAGACCCAGTACTTC. The V call is TRBV5-6, the J call TRBJ2-5, with D maybe TRBD2 (7 bases). This CDR3 has 14 residues. Between the trimmed V and J ends, which lost 1 base and 5 bases, there was a span of 12 bases. Germline CDR1 reads SGHDT; CDR2 reads YYEEEE.

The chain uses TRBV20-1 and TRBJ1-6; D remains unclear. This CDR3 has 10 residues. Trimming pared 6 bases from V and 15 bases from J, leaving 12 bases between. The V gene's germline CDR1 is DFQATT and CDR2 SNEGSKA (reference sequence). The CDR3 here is CSAVGSSLHF. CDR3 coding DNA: TGCAGTGCGGTGGGTTCTAGCCTCCACTTT.

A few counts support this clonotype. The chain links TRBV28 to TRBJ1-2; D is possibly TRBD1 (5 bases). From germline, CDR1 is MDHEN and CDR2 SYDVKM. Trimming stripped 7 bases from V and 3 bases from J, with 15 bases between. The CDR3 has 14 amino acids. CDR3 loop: CASNPSGSYYGYTF. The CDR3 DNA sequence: TGTGCCAGCAATCCTTCAGGGTCTTACTATGGCTACACCTTC.

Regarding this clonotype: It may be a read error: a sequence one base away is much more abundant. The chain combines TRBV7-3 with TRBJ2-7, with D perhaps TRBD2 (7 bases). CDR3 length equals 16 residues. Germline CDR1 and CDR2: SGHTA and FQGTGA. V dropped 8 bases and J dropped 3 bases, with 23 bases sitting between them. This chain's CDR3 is CASGRPGGGSIYEQYF. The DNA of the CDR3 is TGTGCCAGCGGTCGACCCGGGGGCGGGAGTATCTACGAGCAGTACTTC.

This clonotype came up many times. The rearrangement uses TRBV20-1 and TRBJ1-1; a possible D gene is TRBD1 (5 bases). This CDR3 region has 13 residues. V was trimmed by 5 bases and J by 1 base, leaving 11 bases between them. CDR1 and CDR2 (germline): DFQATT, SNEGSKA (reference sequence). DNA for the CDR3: TGCAGTGCTCGGCCGACAGAGAACACTGAAGCTTTCTTT. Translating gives CSARPTENTEAFF.

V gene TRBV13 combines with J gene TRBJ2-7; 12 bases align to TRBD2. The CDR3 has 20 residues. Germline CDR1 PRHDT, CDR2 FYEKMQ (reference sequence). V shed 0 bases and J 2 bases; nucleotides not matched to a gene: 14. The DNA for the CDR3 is TGTGCCAGCAGCTTAGGGACAGGGGGGATGACTAGCGGGAGTCCCTACGAGCAGTACTTC. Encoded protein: CASSLGTGGMTSGSPYEQYF.

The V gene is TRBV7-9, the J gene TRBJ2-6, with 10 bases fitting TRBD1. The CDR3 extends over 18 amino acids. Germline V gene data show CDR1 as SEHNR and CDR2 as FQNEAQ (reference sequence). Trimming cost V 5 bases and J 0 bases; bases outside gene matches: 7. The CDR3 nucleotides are TGTGCCAGCAGCCTCGGACAGGGGGGGAACTCTGGGGCCAACGTCCTGACTTTC. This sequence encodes CASSLGQGGNSGANVLTF.